This entry features one TCR beta chain sequence. The data were obtained in a study of blood T cell repertoires in COVID-19. The V gene's germline CDR1 is MDHEN and CDR2 SYDVKM. With 4 bases clipped from V and 2 bases from J, the junction kept 5 bases outside the gene matches. The CDR3 runs to 15 residues. Per the original methods: Reference gene primer amplification gave nucleated cell count estimates. The protocol was immunoSEQ multiplex PCR, while the TCRdb copy is restricted to in-frame clones and leaves out a portion. V, J and clone size are taken as reported in that table, and D and trimming were inferred from the DNA itself. The sample shows approximately 490,000 clones, about 85% of them seen only once. The cohort comprised adults aged about 18 to 89 years residing in under 30 US areas. Two consecutive negative NP/OP PCR tests, clearance, or resolved symptoms defined Cohort 3 recovery.

Sequences were obtained from PBMCs or T cells enriched from blood (not recorded which). The sequence was collected from a woman between 55 and 75 years old who had recovered from COVID-19. The chain has TRBV28 and TRBJ1-5, with 7 bases that match TRBD1. The CDR3 is CASSSGGWGNQPQHF. Here the CDR3 DNA reads TGTGCCAGCAGTTCAGGGGGATGGGGCAATCAGCCCCAGCATTTT.